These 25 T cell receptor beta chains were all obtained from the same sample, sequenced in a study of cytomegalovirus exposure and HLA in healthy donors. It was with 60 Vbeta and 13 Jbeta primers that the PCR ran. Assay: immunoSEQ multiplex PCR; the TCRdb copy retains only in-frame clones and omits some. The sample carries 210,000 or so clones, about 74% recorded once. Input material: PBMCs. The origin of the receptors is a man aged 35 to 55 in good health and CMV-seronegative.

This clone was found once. The DNA for the CDR3 is TGTGCCAGCAGCTGGGGGGGACTAGAGTTTGGTACGCAGTATTTT. Protein: CASSWGGLEFGTQYF. This rearrangement joins TRBV7-9 to TRBJ2-3; 8 positions agree with TRBD2. Germline V lookup: CDR1 SEHNR, CDR2 FQNEAQ (reference sequence). V lost 4 bases, J lost 8 bases, and 11 bases stayed unmatched. The CDR3 has 15 amino acids.

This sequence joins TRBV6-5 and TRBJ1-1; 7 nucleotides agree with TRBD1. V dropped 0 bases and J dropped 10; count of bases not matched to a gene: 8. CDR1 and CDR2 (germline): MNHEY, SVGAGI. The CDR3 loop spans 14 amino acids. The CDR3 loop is CASSYSEGAGGAFF. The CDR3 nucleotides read TGTGCCAGCAGTTACTCGGAGGGGGCTGGGGGAGCTTTCTTT.

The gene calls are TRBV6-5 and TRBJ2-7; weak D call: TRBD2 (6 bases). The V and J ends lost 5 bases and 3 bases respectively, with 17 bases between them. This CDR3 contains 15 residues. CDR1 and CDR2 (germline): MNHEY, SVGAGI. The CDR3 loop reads CASSGVTGENYEQYF. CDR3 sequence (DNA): TGTGCCAGCAGTGGAGTAACGGGGGAAAACTACGAGCAGTACTTC.

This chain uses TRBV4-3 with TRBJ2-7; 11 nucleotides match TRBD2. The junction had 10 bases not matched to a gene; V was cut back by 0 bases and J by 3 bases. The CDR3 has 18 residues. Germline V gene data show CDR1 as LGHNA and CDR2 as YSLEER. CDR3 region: CASSQDPSGGKLLYEQYF. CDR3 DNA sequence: TGCGCCAGCAGCCAAGATCCTAGCGGGGGGAAACTTCTCTACGAGCAGTACTTC.

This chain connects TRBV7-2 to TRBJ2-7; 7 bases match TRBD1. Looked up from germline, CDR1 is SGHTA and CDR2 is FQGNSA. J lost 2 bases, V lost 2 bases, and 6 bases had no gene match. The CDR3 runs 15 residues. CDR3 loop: CASSLSGTATYEQYF. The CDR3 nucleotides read TGTGCCAGCAGCTTATCCGGGACAGCAACCTACGAGCAGTACTTC.

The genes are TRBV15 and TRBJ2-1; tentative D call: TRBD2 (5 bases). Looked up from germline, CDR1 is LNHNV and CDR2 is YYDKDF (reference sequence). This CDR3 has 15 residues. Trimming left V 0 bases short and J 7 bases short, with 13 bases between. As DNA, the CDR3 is TGTGCCACCAGCAGAGATAGGGCAGCGGCTAATGAGCAGTTCTTC. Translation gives CATSRDRAAANEQFF.

The CDR3 is CASSLAGGEKQFF. CDR3 DNA: TGTGCCAGCAGCTTAGCGGGGGGGGAGAAGCAGTTCTTC. This chain uses TRBV7-9 with TRBJ2-1; 7 bases are shared with TRBD2. The germline CDR1 and CDR2 sequences are SEHNR and FQNEAQ (reference sequence). The ends lost 0 bases at V and 11 bases at J; junction bases unmatched: 4. The CDR3 has 13 amino acids.

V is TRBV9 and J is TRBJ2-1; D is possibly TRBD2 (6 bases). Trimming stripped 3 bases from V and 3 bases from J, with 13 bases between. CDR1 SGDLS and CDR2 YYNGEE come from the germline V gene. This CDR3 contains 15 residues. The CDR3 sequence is CASSAGSGGYNEQFF. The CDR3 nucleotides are TGTGCCAGCAGCGCAGGTTCCGGGGGCTACAATGAGCAGTTCTTC.

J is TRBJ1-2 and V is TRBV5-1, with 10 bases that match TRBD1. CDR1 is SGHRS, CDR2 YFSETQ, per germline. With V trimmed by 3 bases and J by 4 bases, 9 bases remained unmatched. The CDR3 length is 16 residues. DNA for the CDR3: TGCGCCAGCAGCTACAGGACAGGGGGAGAGACCTATGGCTACACCTTC. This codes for CASSYRTGGETYGYTF.

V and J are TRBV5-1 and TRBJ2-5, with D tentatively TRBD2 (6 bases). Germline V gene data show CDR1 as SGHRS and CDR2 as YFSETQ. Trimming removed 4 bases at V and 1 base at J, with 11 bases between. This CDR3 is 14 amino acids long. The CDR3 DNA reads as TGCGCCAGCAGCCGAAGCGGGTTCCAAGAGACCCAGTACTTC. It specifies CASSRSGFQETQYF.

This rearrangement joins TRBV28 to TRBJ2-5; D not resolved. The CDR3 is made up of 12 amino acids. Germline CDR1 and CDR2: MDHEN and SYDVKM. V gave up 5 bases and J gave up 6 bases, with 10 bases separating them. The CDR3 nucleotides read TGTGCCAGCAGTCTAAGAGAGAAGACCCAGTACTTC. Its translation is CASSLREKTQYF.

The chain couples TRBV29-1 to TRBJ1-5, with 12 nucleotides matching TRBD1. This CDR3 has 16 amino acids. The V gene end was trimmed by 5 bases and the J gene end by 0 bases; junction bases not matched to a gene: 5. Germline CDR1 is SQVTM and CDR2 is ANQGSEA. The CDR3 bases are TGCAGCGTTACCGGGACAGGGGGCGGTAGCAATCAGCCCCAGCATTTT. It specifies CSVTGTGGGSNQPQHF.

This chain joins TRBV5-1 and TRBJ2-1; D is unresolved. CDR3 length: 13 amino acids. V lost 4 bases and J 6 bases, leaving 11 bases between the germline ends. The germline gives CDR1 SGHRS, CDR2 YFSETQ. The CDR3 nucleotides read TGCGCCAGCAGCCTGACTTGGCTCAATGAGCAGTTCTTC. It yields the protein CASSLTWLNEQFF.

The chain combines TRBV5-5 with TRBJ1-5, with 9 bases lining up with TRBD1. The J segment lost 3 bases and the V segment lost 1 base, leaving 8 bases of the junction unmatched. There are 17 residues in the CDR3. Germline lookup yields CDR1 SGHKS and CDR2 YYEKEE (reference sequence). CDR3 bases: TGTGCCAGCAGCTTGACACCGGGACAGGGCCTCAATCAGCCCCAGCATTTT. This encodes CASSLTPGQGLNQPQHF.

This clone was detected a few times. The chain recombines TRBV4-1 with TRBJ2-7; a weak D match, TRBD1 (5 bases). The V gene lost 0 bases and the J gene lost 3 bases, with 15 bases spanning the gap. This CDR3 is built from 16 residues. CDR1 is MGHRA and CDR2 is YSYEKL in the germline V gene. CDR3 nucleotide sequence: TGCGCCAGCAGCCAAGATGAACAGGCCTTCGTCTACGAGCAGTACTTC. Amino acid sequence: CASSQDEQAFVYEQYF.

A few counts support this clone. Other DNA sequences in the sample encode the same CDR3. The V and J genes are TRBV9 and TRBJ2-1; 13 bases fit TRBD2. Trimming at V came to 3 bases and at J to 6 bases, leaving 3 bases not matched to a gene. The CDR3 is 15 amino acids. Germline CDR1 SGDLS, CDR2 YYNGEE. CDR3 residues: CASSAGLAGVNEQFF. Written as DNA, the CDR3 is TGTGCCAGCAGCGCAGGACTAGCGGGAGTCAATGAGCAGTTCTTC.

The CDR3 sequence is CASSESLAGGAETQYF. CDR3 coding DNA: TGTGCCAGCAGTGAATCTTTAGCGGGAGGTGCGGAGACCCAGTACTTC. This chain links TRBV25-1 with TRBJ2-5, with 10 bases aligning to TRBD2. The CDR3 extends over 16 amino acids. Germline V gene lookup returns CDR1 MGHDK and CDR2 SYGVNS. V was clipped by 1 base and J by 5 bases; unmatched bases: 7.

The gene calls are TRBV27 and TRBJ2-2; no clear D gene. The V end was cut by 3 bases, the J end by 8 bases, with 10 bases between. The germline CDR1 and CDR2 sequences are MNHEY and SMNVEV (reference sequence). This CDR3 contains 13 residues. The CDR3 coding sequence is TGTGCCAGCAGTTTCGGCGGAAGGGGGGAGCTGTTTTTT. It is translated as CASSFGGRGELFF.

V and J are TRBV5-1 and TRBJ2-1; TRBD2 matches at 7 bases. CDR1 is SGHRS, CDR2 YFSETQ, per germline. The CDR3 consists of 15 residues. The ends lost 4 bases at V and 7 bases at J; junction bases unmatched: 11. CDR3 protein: CASSPPGTTINEQFF. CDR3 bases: TGCGCCAGCAGCCCCCCCGGGACTACTATTAATGAGCAGTTCTTC.

The CDR3 coding sequence is TGTGCCAGCATCAGGGGACCTCATACCGGGGAGCTGTTTTTT. Amino acids: CASIRGPHTGELFF. The chain is built from TRBV6-5 and TRBJ2-2; TRBD1 is a possible D gene (6 bases). Germline values: CDR1 MNHEY, CDR2 SVGAGI. Between the trimmed V and J ends, which lost 7 bases and 5 bases, there was a span of 14 bases. The CDR3 spans 14 residues.

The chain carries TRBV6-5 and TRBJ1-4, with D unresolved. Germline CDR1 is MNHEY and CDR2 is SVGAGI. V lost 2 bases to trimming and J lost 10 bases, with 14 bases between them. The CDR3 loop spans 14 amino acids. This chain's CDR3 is CASSYGLMSGKLFF. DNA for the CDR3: TGTGCCAGCAGTTACGGACTAATGAGTGGAAAACTGTTTTTT.

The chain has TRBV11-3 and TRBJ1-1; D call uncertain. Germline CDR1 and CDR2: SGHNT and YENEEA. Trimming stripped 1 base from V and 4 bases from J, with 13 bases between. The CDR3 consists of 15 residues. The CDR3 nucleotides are TGTGCCAGCAGCTTAGGCCGCGGGGAAACCACTGAAGCTTTCTTT. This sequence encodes CASSLGRGETTEAFF.

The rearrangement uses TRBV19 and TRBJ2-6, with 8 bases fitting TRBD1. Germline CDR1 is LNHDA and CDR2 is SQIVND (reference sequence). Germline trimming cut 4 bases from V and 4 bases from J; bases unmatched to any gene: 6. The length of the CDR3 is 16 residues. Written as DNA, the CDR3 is TGTGCCAGTAGTAGGACAGGGCCCCTGGGGGCCAACGTCCTGACTTTC. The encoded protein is CASSRTGPLGANVLTF. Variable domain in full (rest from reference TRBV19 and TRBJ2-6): DGGITQSPKYLFRKEGQNVTLSCEQNLNHDAMYWYRQDPGQGLRLIYYSQIVNDFQKGDIAEGYSVSREKKESFPLTVTSAQKNPTAFYLCASSRTGPLGANVLTFGAGSRLTVL.

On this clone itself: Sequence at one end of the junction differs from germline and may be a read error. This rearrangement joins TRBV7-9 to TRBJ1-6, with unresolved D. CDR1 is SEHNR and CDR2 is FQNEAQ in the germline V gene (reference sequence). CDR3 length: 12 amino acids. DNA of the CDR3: TGTTCCAGCAGTCGTTCCGGTTCACCCCCCCACTTT. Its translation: CSSSRSGSPPHF.

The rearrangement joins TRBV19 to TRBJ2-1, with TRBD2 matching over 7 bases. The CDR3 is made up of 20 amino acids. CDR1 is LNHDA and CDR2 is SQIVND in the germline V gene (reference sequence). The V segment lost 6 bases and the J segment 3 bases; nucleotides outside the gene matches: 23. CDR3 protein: CASSPRPAGTSDGIYNEQFF. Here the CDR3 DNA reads TGTGCCAGTAGCCCTCGGCCAGCGGGAACATCTGACGGGATCTACAATGAGCAGTTCTTC. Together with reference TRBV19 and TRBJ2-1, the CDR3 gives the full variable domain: DGGITQSPKYLFRKEGQNVTLSCEQNLNHDAMYWYRQDPGQGLRLIYYSQIVNDFQKGDIAEGYSVSREKKESFPLTVTSAQKNPTAFYLCASSPRPAGTSDGIYNEQFFGPGTRLTVL.